This paragraph covers one T cell receptor (beta chain) sequence. The table came from immunoSEQ multiplex PCR; TCRdb's copy has only in-frame clones and leaves some out. The sample comprises some 350,000 clones, roughly 87% of which are singletons, and almost 3% rests with the top ten. The data are from a study of blood T cell repertoires in COVID-19. About the research overall: COVID-19 samples collected from the United States, Italy and Spain covered acute and convalescent phases. The analysed material was cDNA or gDNA that came from T cells, B-cell-depleted T cells, or PBMCs.

The CDR3 has 14 residues. V lost 0 bases, J lost 2 bases, and 10 bases lay in between. Germline CDR1 and CDR2: GTSNPN and SVGIG (reference sequence). This clonotype originated in a woman in her 30s who had recovered from COVID-19. The sequenced sample consisted of PBMCs or T cells enriched from blood (not recorded which). The V gene is TRBV30, the J gene TRBJ1-1; D remains unclear. The CDR3, as DNA: TGTGCCTGGAGTGTTGACTTCCCAAACACTGAAGCTTTCTTT. Translating gives CAWSVDFPNTEAFF.